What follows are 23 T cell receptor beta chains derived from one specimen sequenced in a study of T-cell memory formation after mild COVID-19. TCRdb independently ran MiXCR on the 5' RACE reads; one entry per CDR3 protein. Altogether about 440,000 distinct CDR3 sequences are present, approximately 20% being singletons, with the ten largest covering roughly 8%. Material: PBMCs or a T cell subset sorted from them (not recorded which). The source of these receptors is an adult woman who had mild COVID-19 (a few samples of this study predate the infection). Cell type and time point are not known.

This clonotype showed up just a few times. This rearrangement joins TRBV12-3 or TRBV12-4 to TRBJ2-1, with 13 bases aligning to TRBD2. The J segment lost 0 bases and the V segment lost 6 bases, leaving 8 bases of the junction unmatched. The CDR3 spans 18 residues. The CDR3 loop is CASRGLAGPFSSYNEQFF. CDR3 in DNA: TGTGCCAGCAGGGGACTAGCGGGGCCGTTTAGCTCCTACAATGAGCAGTTCTTC.

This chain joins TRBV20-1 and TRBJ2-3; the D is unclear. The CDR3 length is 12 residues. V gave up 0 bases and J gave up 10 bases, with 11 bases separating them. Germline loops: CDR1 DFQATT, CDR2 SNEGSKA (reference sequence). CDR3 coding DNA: TGCAGTGCTAGAGATCCTGGGAATGCGCAGTATTTT. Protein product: CSARDPGNAQYF.

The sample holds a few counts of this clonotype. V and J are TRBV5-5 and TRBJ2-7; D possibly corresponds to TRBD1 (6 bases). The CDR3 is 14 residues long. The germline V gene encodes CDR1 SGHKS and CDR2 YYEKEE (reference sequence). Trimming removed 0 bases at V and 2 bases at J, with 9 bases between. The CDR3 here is CASSLGTAPYEQYF. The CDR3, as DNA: TGTGCCAGCAGCTTGGGGACAGCTCCCTACGAGCAGTACTTC.

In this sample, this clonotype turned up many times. The CDR3 spells CSARWGGGYTF. The CDR3, as DNA: TGCAGTGCTAGGTGGGGTGGCGGCTACACCTTC. The J gene is TRBJ1-2, the V gene TRBV20-1; D unresolved. Germline V gene sequence: CDR1 DFQATT, CDR2 SNEGSKA (reference sequence). The V end was cut by 3 bases, the J end by 8 bases, with 10 bases between. The CDR3 is 11 amino acids.

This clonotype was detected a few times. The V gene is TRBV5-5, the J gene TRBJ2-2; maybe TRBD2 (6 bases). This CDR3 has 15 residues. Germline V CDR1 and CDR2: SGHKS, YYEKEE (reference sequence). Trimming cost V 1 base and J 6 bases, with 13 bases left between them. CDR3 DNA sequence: TGTGCCAGCAGCTTGAATCCGGGAGAAGCCGGGGAGCTGTTTTTT. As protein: CASSLNPGEAGELFF.

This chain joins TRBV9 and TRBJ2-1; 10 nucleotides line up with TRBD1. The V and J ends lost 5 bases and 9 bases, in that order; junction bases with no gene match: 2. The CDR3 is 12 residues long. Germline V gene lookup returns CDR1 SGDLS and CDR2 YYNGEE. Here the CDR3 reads CASRGTGVEQFF. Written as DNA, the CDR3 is TGTGCCAGCAGAGGGACAGGGGTTGAGCAGTTCTTC.

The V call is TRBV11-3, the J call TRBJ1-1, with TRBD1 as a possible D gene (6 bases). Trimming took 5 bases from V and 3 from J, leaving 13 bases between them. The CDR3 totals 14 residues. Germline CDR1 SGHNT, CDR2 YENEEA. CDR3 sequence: CASSPLDRYTEAFF. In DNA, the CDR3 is TGTGCCAGCAGCCCCCTGGACAGATACACTGAAGCTTTCTTT.

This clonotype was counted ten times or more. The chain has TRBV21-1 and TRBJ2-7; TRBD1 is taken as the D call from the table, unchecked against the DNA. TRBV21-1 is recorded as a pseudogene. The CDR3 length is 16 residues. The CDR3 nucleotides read TGTGCCAGCAGCAAAAAGGCACAGGGAAAATCCTACGAGCAGTACTTC. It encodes CASSKKAQGKSYEQYF.

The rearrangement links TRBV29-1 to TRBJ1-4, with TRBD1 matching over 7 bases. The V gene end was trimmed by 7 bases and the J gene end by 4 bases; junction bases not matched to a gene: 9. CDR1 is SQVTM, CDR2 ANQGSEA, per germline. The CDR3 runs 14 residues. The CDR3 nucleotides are TGCAGCGCCCGACGAGGGGGCAGTAATGAAAAACTGTTTTTT. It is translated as CSARRGGSNEKLFF.

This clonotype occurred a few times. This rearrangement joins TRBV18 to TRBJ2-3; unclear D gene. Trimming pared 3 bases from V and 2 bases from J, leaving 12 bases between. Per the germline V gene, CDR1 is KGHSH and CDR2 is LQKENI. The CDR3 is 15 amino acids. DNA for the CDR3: TGTGCCAGCTCACCGTGGACGGATCCCACAGATACGCAGTATTTT. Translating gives CASSPWTDPTDTQYF.

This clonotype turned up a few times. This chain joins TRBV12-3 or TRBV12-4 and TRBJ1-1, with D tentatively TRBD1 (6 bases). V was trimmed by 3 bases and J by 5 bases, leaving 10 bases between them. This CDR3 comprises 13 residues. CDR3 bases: TGTGCCAGCAGTTTCCCAGGGGAAACTGAAGCTTTCTTT. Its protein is CASSFPGETEAFF.

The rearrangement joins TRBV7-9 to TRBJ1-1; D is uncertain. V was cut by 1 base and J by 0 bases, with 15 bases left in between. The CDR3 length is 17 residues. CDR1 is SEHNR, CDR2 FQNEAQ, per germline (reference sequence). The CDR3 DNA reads TGTGCCAGCAGCTTAGGTGCTGGTCGGCAGGTGAACACTGAAGCTTTCTTT. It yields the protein CASSLGAGRQVNTEAFF.

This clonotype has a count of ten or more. CDR3 sequence: CSARRVNTEAFF. The CDR3 nucleotides read TGCAGTGCTAGGAGGGTGAACACTGAAGCTTTCTTT. The chain recombines TRBV20-1 with TRBJ1-1; D ambiguous. The V end was cut by 3 bases, the J end by 0 bases, with 5 bases between. Germline assignment: CDR1 DFQATT and CDR2 SNEGSKA (reference sequence). The CDR3 extends over 12 amino acids.

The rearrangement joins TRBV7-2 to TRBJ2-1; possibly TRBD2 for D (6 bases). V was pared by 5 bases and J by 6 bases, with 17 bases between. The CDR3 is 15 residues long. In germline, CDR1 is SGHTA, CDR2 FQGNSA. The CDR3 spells CASSPRGGIVNEQFF. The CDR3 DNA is TGTGCCAGCAGCCCCCGGGGCGGGATTGTCAATGAGCAGTTCTTC.

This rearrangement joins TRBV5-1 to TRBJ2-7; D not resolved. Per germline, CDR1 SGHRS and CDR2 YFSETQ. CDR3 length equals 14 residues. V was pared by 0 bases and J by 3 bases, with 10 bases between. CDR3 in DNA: TGCGCCAGCAGCTTGGATAGTACCGGCTACGAGCAGTACTTC. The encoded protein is CASSLDSTGYEQYF.

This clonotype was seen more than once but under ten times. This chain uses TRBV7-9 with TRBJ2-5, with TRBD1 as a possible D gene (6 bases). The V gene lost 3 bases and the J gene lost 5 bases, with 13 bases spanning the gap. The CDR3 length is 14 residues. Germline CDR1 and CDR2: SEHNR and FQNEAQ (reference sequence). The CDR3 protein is CASSFGGARETQYF. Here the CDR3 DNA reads TGTGCCAGCAGCTTTGGGGGCGCGAGGGAGACCCAGTACTTC.

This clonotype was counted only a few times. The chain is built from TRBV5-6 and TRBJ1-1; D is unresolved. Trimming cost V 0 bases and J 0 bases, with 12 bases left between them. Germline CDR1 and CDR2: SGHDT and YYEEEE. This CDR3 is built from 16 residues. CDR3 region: CASSLEPFVMNTEAFF. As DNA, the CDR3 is TGTGCCAGCAGCTTGGAACCTTTCGTCATGAACACTGAAGCTTTCTTT.

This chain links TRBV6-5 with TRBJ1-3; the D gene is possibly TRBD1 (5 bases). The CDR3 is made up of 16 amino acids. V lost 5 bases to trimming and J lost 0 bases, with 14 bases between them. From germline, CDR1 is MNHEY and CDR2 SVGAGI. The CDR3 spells CASSRGLPSSGNTIYF. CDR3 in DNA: TGTGCCAGCAGTAGGGGTCTCCCGAGCTCTGGAAACACCATATATTTT.

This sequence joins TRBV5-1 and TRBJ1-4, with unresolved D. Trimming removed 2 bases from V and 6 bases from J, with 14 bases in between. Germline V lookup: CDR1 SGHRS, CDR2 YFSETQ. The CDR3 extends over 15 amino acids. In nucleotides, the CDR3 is TGCGCCAGCAGCTTCGTAGGTGCTGAGGATGAAAAACTGTTTTTT. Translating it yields CASSFVGAEDEKLFF.

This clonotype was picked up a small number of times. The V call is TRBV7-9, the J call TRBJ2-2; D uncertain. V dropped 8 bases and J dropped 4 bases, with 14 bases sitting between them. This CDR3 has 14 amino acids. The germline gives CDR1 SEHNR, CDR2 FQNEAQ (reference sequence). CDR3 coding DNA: TGTGCCAGCTGCGACTCTCTCGGCACCGGGGAGCTGTTTTTT. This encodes CASCDSLGTGELFF.

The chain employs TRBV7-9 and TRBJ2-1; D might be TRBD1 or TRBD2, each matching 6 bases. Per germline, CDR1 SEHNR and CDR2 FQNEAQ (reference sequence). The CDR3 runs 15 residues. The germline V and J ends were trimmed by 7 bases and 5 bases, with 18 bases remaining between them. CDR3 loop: CASTKGGSWNNEQFF. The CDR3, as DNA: TGTGCCAGCACCAAAGGGGGGTCCTGGAACAATGAGCAGTTCTTC.

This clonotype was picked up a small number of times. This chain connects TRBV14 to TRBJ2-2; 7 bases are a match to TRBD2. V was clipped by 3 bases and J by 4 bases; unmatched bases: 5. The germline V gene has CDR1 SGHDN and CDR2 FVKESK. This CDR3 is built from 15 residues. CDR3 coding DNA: TGTGCCAGCAGCCATAGGAGCGGGGCCACCGGGGAGCTGTTTTTT. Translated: CASSHRSGATGELFF.

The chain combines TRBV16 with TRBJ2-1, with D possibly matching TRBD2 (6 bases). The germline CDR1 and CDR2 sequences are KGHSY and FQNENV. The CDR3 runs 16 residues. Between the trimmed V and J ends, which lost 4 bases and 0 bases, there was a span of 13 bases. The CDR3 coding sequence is TGTGCCAGCAGCCCCTTAGCGGACCCCTCCTACAATGAGCAGTTCTTC. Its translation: CASSPLADPSYNEQFF.